Reported below is one TCR beta chain. Its antigen is unknown. Germline V gene data show CDR1 as SNHLY and CDR2 as FYNNEI. Trimming took off 6 bases at V and 2 bases at J, with 14 bases between the two ends. The CDR3 runs to 14 residues. The sample originates from a study of cytomegalovirus exposure and HLA in healthy donors. Study results and limitations: There were some V segments, including TRBV6-2 and TRBV6-3, excluded as indistinguishable. Associated with cytomegalovirus, according to the listing, were 150 to 200 TCR beta chains. Analysis was performed later, and it showed HLA-associated TCR beta chains to be more clonally expanded than equally common others. A later examination showed that TCR association rates differed by HLA locus, with DRB1 most and HLA-C fewest.

Amplification used 60 Vbeta primers and 13 Jbeta primers. TCRdb keeps only in-frame clones here, not all; method: immunoSEQ multiplex PCR. The sample includes under 200,000 clones. The clonotype was recovered from a woman aged 18-35 years in good health and CMV-seropositive. The gene calls are TRBV2 and TRBJ2-7; D is possibly TRBD2 (5 bases). Sequencing was performed on PBMCs. The CDR3 DNA sequence: TGTGCCAGCAGCTCAGACAAGGGAGCCTACGAGCAGTACTTC. This encodes CASSSDKGAYEQYF.